One and the same sample provided the 23 T cell receptor beta chains below, sequenced in a study of cytomegalovirus exposure and HLA in healthy donors (dated by TCRdb to 2016 to 2017). The library came from the immunoSEQ multiplex PCR assay. For the multiplex PCR, a mixture combining 60 forward primers for TCR Vbeta segments and 13 reverse primers for TCR Jbeta segments was used. TCRdb re-hosts the immuneACCESS table, in-frame sequences only. Its copies lack some clones; in the studies checked, an unresolved V gene accounts for under half of them, and the cause for the rest is not known. Recorded for this sample are 100,000 to 150,000 clones; around three quarters of them occurred a single time. Together, the top ten hold over 2% of the sample. The sample was PBMCs. These receptors all come from an older woman in good health and CMV-seropositive.

The rearrangement joins TRBV7-2 to TRBJ1-1; D gene ambiguous. Germline V lookup: CDR1 SGHTA, CDR2 FQGNSA. CDR3 length: 15 residues. V was pared by 2 bases and J by 2 bases, with 12 bases between. In DNA form, the CDR3 reads TGTGCCAGCAGCTTAATTGCTGGGCTTAACACTGAAGCTTTCTTT. Protein product: CASSLIAGLNTEAFF.

This clone has just a few counts. The junction departs from the called germline gene at one end, perhaps through a read error. This rearrangement joins TRBV6-1 to TRBJ1-2; D gene uncertain. CDR1 and CDR2 (germline): MNHNS, SASEGT. This CDR3 spans 15 amino acids. CDR3 amino acids: CASREELMHNYGYTF. CDR3 in DNA: TGTGCCAGCAGGGAAGAGCTCATGCATAACTATGGCTACACCTTC.

The chain uses TRBV9 and TRBJ1-1; D might be TRBD1 (5 bases). This CDR3 region has 15 residues. Between the trimmed V and J ends, which lost 4 bases and 5 bases, there was a span of 18 bases. Germline V gives CDR1 SGDLS, CDR2 YYNGEE. The CDR3 DNA follows: TGTGCCAGCAGCCCCCCAGGGTCACTTTATACTGAAGCTTTCTTT. The encoded protein is CASSPPGSLYTEAFF.

J is TRBJ1-4 and V is TRBV2; D may be TRBD1 (5 bases). Germline CDR1 SNHLY, CDR2 FYNNEI. This CDR3 has 18 amino acids. Trimming removed 3 bases at V and 0 bases at J, with 17 bases between. Here the CDR3 DNA reads TGTGCCAGCAGTGATTTTTATTCGGACACTTCAACTAATGAAAAACTGTTTTTT. Translation gives CASSDFYSDTSTNEKLFF.

The rearrangement links TRBV5-1 to TRBJ1-2, with 7 bases identical to TRBD1. The germline V gene has CDR1 SGHRS and CDR2 YFSETQ. This CDR3 is 14 amino acids long. J was trimmed by 0 bases and V by 6 bases; bases with no gene match: 5. CDR3 in DNA: TGCGCCAGCACCAATCAGGGGGCTAACTATGGCTACACCTTC. Translating gives CASTNQGANYGYTF.

Note on this clone: The conserved phenylalanine or tryptophan is not found at the CDR3 terminus, so this likely reflects a read error. CDR3 sequence reads: CASSSRGQGSSYNSPLHS. The CDR3 DNA follows: TGTGCCAGCAGTTCACGGGGACAGGGAAGCTCCTATAATTCACCCCTCCACTCT. This chain uses TRBV27 with TRBJ1-6; TRBD1 matches 9 bases. The germline V gene has CDR1 MNHEY and CDR2 SMNVEV (reference sequence). The J segment lost 0 bases and the V segment lost 4 bases, leaving 7 bases of the junction unmatched. This CDR3 is 18 amino acids long.

V is TRBV5-1 and J is TRBJ1-2, with D possibly matching TRBD1 (5 bases). The germline V gene has CDR1 SGHRS and CDR2 YFSETQ. The CDR3 covers 15 residues. The V end lost 4 bases, the J end lost 0 bases, and 13 bases lay between the germline ends. CDR3 in DNA: TGCGCCAGCAGCGGGGAAGGGGCGACTAACTATGGCTACACCTTC. Translated, it gives CASSGEGATNYGYTF.

This clone has just one count. The rearrangement uses TRBV18 and TRBJ1-3; a weak D match, TRBD1 (5 bases). Per germline, CDR1 KGHSH and CDR2 LQKENI. V was cut by 0 bases and J by 0 bases, with 9 bases left in between. CDR3 length: 16 residues. In DNA, the CDR3 is TGTGCCAGCTCACCACCCCAGGGTGGCTCTGGAAACACCATATATTTT. Its protein is CASSPPQGGSGNTIYF.

The chain joins TRBV4-2 to TRBJ1-2, with 10 bases fitting TRBD1. The CDR3 contains 13 residues. Germline V CDR1 and CDR2: LGHNA, YNFKEQ. J was trimmed by 8 bases and V by 3 bases; bases with no gene match: 3. The CDR3 sequence is CASSQGTGDGYTF. The CDR3 nucleotides read TGTGCCAGCAGCCAGGGGACAGGGGACGGCTACACCTTC.

The rearrangement joins TRBV6-5 to TRBJ1-2; 10 positions match TRBD1. Germline loops: CDR1 MNHEY, CDR2 SVGAGI. V lost 6 bases and J lost 6; bases outside the gene matches: 10. The CDR3 extends over 15 amino acids. Written as DNA, the CDR3 is TGTGCCAGCAGAGACCCTGGGACAGGGGAAAATGGCTACACCTTC. This codes for CASRDPGTGENGYTF.

The chain carries TRBV4-2 and TRBJ2-6; possibly TRBD1 for D (5 bases). Per the germline V gene, CDR1 is LGHNA and CDR2 is YNFKEQ. The CDR3 is 19 residues long. The ends were cut back, 1 base at V and 1 base at J, with 17 bases in the middle. DNA for the CDR3: TGTGCCAGCAGCCAAGGGATAGGGGTGGGGATATCTGGGGCCAACGTCCTGACTTTC. Its translation: CASSQGIGVGISGANVLTF.

The rearrangement uses TRBV7-9 and TRBJ2-5, with TRBD1 identical over 7 bases. The CDR3 covers 15 residues. Trimming at V came to 5 bases and at J to 3 bases, leaving 9 bases not matched to a gene. Germline V gene data show CDR1 as SEHNR and CDR2 as FQNEAQ (reference sequence). In DNA, the CDR3 is TGTGCCAGCAGCCCACCGACAGGGCGGGAAGAGACCCAGTACTTC. Protein sequence: CASSPPTGREETQYF.

This clone turned up a few times. The chain is built from TRBV7-2 and TRBJ1-5, with D possibly TRBD1 on 5 matching bases. Deletions cut 5 bases from V and 6 bases from J, with 11 bases between. CDR3 length: 13 amino acids. The germline V gene has CDR1 SGHTA and CDR2 FQGNSA. CDR3 coding DNA: TGTGCCAGCAGCCCTGGGGGGTTTCAGCCCCAGCATTTT. This gives the protein CASSPGGFQPQHF.

This clone has a single count. The chain uses TRBV4-1 and TRBJ2-7; 9 nucleotides agree with TRBD2. V lost 5 bases and J lost 0; bases outside the gene matches: 8. The length of the CDR3 is 16 residues. The germline gives CDR1 MGHRA, CDR2 YSYEKL. CDR3 sequence (DNA): TGCGCCAGCAGCGGGAGTAGCGGGGGCCCCTCCTACGAGCAGTACTTC. Protein product: CASSGSSGGPSYEQYF.

This sequence joins TRBV7-2 and TRBJ2-7, with D tentatively TRBD2 (6 bases). The V gene's germline CDR1 is SGHTA and CDR2 FQGNSA. V was trimmed by 4 bases and J by 2 bases, leaving 12 bases between them. The CDR3 contains 14 residues. The CDR3 reads CASSSGTVAYEQYF. The CDR3 bases are TGTGCCAGCAGCTCCGGGACTGTAGCCTACGAGCAGTACTTC.

This clone was found once. V gene TRBV27 combines with J gene TRBJ2-3; D is possibly TRBD2 (6 bases). From germline, CDR1 is MNHEY and CDR2 SMNVEV (reference sequence). With 4 bases removed from V and 2 bases from J, the gap between germline ends came to 10 bases. This CDR3 has 14 amino acids. CDR3 loop: CASSSDYFTDTQYF. CDR3 coding DNA: TGTGCCAGCAGTTCGGACTATTTCACAGATACGCAGTATTTT.

This clone showed up just once. The J gene is TRBJ2-3, the V gene TRBV19; D remains unclear. V was cut by 5 bases and J by 2 bases, with 11 bases left in between. Germline assignment: CDR1 LNHDA and CDR2 SQIVND (reference sequence). The CDR3 has 14 amino acids. The CDR3 bases are TGTGCCAGTAGTCCCCCGAGGTTCACAGATACGCAGTATTTT. Translated, it gives CASSPPRFTDTQYF.

The genes are TRBV27 and TRBJ2-3, with 9 bases that match TRBD1. The CDR3 runs to 16 residues. Germline loops: CDR1 MNHEY, CDR2 SMNVEV (reference sequence). V lost 2 bases to trimming and J lost 3 bases; unmatched junction nucleotides: 6. CDR3 in amino acids: CASSLGTGFRTDTQYF. DNA of the CDR3: TGTGCCAGCAGTTTAGGGACAGGGTTCAGGACAGATACGCAGTATTTT.

The chain combines TRBV9 with TRBJ2-3; 9 bases agree with TRBD2. The germline V gene encodes CDR1 SGDLS and CDR2 YYNGEE. Trimming took 2 bases from V and 5 from J; bases not matched to a gene: 9. The CDR3 is 16 residues long. The CDR3 nucleotides read TGTGCCAGCAGCGTGAACCGGCGGGGGGGCCGAGATACGCAGTATTTT. As protein: CASSVNRRGGRDTQYF. Complete variable domain (other parts from reference TRBV9 and TRBJ2-3): DSGVTQTPKHLITATGQRVTLRCSPRSGDLSVYWYQQSLDQGLQFLIQYYNGEERAKGNILERFSAQQFPDLHSELNLSSLELGDSALYFCASSVNRRGGRDTQYFGPGTRLTVL.

This clone was counted only a few times. The chain joins TRBV7-6 to TRBJ1-1, with 8 bases aligning to TRBD1. Trimming removed 4 bases from V and 6 bases from J; junction bases left unmatched: 4. CDR1 and CDR2 from the germline V gene are SGHVS and FNYEAQ. The CDR3 totals 13 residues. The CDR3 here is CASSWGQDAEAFF. Here the CDR3 DNA reads TGTGCCAGCAGCTGGGGACAGGACGCTGAAGCTTTCTTT.

This chain uses TRBV9 with TRBJ1-2; D gene ambiguous. This CDR3 region has 15 residues. Trimming stripped 0 bases from V and 2 bases from J, with 11 bases between. Germline V gene sequence: CDR1 SGDLS, CDR2 YYNGEE. CDR3 residues: CASSVALSGNYGYTF. CDR3 DNA: TGTGCCAGCAGCGTAGCCCTGAGCGGCAACTATGGCTACACCTTC.

The chain joins TRBV7-9 to TRBJ2-2; a possible D gene is TRBD2 (5 bases). The V end was cut by 1 base, the J end by 6 bases, with 6 bases between. Germline CDR1 reads SEHNR; CDR2 reads FQNEAQ (reference sequence). The CDR3 loop spans 13 amino acids. The CDR3 nucleotides are TGTGCCAGCAGCTTAGTGGAGGCCGGGGAGCTGTTTTTT. Translated: CASSLVEAGELFF.

CDR3 amino acids: CASSVGGSGGQGEQYF. In DNA form, the CDR3 reads TGTGCCAGCAGCGTAGGAGGGTCAGGCGGACAGGGCGAGCAGTACTTC. The chain has TRBV9 and TRBJ2-7; TRBD1 agrees at 8 bases. Trimming removed 0 bases from V and 6 bases from J; junction bases left unmatched: 11. Germline loops: CDR1 SGDLS, CDR2 YYNGEE. This CDR3 region has 16 residues. The entire variable domain, with the rest obtained from reference TRBV9 and TRBJ2-7, is as follows: DSGVTQTPKHLITATGQRVTLRCSPRSGDLSVYWYQQSLDQGLQFLIQYYNGEERAKGNILERFSAQQFPDLHSELNLSSLELGDSALYFCASSVGGSGGQGEQYFGPGTRLTVT.